Sequencing of this T cell receptor beta chain was carried out in a study of blood T cell repertoires in COVID-19. Assay used: immunoSEQ multiplex PCR; TCRdb lists only in-frame clones, some missing. The sample comprises 200,000 to 250,000 clones, over 80% of which are singletons, and around 0.87% rests with the top ten. V was pared by 6 bases and J by 5 bases, with 13 bases between. This CDR3 has 13 amino acids. Germline CDR1 WNHNN, CDR2 SYGVQD (reference sequence). This rearrangement joins TRBV10-1 to TRBJ1-2; D is possibly TRBD1 (5 bases). Sequencing was carried out using PBMCs or T cells enriched from blood (not recorded which). The clonotype was recovered from a man between 50 and 59 years old who had been exposed to COVID-19. The chain's CDR3 is CASSAGLTYGYTF. As DNA, the CDR3 is TGCGCCAGCAGCGCGGGACTGACGTATGGCTACACCTTC.